One T cell receptor (beta chain) is described in this entry. Data came from immunoSEQ multiplex PCR; TCRdb stores just in-frame clones and leaves some out. The sample holds hundreds of thousands of clones; roughly 87% are singletons and the top ten take 1%. Donors in Cohort 3 counted as recovered after two negative PCRs, clearance, or symptom resolution. This sample was taken from a study of blood T cell repertoires in COVID-19. Study in general: Sites in the United States, Italy and Spain provided acute and convalescent COVID-19 samples.

Trimming stripped 2 bases from V and 5 bases from J, with 7 bases between. CDR3 length equals 12 residues. Material: PBMCs or T cells enriched from blood (not recorded which). The chain is built from TRBV12-3 or TRBV12-4 and TRBJ2-7; a weak D match, TRBD1 (5 bases). This clonotype was obtained from a woman aged 25 to 39 who had recovered from COVID-19. The CDR3 loop is CASSLIRDEQYF. CDR3 DNA sequence: TGTGCCAGCAGTTTAATCAGGGACGAGCAGTACTTC.